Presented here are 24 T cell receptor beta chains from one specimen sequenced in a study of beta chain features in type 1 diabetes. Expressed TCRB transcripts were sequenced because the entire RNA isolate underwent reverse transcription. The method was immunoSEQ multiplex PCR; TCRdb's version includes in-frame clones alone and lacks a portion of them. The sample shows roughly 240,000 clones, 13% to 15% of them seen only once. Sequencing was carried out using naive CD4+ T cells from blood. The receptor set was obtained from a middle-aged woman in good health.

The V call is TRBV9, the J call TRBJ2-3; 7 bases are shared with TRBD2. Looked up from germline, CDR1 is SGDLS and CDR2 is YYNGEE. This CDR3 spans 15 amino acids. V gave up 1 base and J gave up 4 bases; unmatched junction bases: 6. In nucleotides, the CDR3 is TGTGCCAGCAGCGTATTGGCTAGCGGAGCAGATACGCAGTATTTT. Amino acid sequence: CASSVLASGADTQYF.

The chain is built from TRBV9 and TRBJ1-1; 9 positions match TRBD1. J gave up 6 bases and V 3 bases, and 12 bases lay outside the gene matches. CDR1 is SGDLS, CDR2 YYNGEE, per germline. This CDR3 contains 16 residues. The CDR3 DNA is TGTGCCAGCAGCGATACGACAGGGGGGTTAGGCTCTGAAGCTTTCTTT. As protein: CASSDTTGGLGSEAFF.

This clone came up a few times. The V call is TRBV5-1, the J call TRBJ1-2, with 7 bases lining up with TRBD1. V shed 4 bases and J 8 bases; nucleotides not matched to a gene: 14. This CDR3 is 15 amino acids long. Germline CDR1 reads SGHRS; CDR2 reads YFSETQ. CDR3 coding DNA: TGCGCCAGCAGCACTGAGGGGGCGCGAGGCGCCGGCTACACCTTC. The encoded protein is CASSTEGARGAGYTF.

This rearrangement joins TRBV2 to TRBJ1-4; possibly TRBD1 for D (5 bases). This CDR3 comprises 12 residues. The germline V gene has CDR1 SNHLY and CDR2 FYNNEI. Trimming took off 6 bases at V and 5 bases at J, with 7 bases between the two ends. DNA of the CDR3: TGTGCCAGCAGGCAGGGAAATGAAAAACTGTTTTTT. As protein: CASRQGNEKLFF.

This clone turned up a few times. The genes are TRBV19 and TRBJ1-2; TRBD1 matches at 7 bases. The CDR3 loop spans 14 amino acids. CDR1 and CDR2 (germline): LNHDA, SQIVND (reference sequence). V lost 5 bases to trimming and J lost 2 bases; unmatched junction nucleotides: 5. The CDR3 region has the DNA TGTGCCAGTAGTTTGGACAGGATCAACTATGGCTACACCTTC. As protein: CASSLDRINYGYTF. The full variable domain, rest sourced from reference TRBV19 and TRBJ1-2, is DGGITQSPKYLFRKEGQNVTLSCEQNLNHDAMYWYRQDPGQGLRLIYYSQIVNDFQKGDIAEGYSVSREKKESFPLTVTSAQKNPTAFYLCASSLDRINYGYTFGSGTRLTVV.

The CDR3 nucleotides are TGTGCCAGCAGTTTAAAGAGGAGGGGGCAAAGCACAGATACGCAGTATTTT. Translation: CASSLKRRGQSTDTQYF. J is TRBJ2-3 and V is TRBV27, with a tentative D call TRBD1 (7 bases). The CDR3 contains 17 residues. CDR1 and CDR2 (germline): MNHEY, SMNVEV (reference sequence). The V end was cut by 2 bases, the J end by 0 bases, with 15 bases between.

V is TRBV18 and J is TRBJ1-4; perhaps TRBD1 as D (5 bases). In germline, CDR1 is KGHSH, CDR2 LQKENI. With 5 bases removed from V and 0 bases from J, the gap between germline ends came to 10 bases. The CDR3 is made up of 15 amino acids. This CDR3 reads CASSSTVSTNEKLFF. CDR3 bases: TGTGCCAGCTCATCGACAGTTTCAACTAATGAAAAACTGTTTTTT.

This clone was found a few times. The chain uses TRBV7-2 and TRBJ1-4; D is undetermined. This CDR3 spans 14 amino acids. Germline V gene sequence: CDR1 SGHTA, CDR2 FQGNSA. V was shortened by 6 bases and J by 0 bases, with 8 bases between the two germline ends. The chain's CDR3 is CASRRSATNEKLFF. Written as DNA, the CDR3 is TGTGCCAGCAGGAGGTCGGCAACTAATGAAAAACTGTTTTTT. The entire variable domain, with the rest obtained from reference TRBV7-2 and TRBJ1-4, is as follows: GAGVSQSPSNKVTEKGKDVELRCDPISGHTALYWYRQSLGQGLEFLIYFQGNSAPDKSGLPSDRFSAERTGGSVSTLTIQRTQQEDSAVYLCASRRSATNEKLFFGSGTQLSVL.

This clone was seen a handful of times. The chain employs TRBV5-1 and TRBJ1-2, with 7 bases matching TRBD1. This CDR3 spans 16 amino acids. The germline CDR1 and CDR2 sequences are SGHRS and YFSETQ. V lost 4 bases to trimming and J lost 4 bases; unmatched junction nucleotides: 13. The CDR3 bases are TGCGCCAGCAGCCCTGGACAGGTTTCGGATGCCTATGGCTACACCTTC. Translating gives CASSPGQVSDAYGYTF.

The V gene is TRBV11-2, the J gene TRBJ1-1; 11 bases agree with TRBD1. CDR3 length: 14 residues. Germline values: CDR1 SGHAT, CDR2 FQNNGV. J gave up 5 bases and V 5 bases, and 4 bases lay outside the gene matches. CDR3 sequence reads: CASSKGQGETEAFF. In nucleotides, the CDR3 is TGTGCCAGCAGCAAGGGACAGGGGGAGACTGAAGCTTTCTTT.

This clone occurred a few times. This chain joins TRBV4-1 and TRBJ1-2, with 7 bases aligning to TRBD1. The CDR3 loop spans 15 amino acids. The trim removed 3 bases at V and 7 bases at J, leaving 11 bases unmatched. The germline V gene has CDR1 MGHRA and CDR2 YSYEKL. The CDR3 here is CASSQADRAPSGYTF. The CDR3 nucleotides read TGCGCCAGCAGCCAGGCAGACAGGGCCCCCTCTGGCTACACCTTC.

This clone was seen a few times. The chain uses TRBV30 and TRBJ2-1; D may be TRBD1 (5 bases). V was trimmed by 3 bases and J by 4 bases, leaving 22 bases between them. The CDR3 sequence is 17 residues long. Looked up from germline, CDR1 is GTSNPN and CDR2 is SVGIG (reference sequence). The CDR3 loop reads CAWRPPGQGLGYNEQFF. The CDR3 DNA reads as TGTGCCTGGAGACCCCCTGGGCAGGGTTTAGGGTACAATGAGCAGTTCTTC.

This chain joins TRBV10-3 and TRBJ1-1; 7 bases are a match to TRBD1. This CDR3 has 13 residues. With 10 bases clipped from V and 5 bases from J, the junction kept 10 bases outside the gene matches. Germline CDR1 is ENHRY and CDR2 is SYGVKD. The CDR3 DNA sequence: TGTGCCAGCCGACAGGGTGTTCATACTGAAGCTTTCTTT. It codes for CASRQGVHTEAFF.

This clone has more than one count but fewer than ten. For the CDR3, the DNA is TGTGCCAGCACGGAGGGTACAAGCTCCTACAATGAGCAGTTCTTC. Residues: CASTEGTSSYNEQFF. This rearrangement joins TRBV27 to TRBJ2-1; D perhaps matches TRBD2 (6 bases). The germline gives CDR1 MNHEY, CDR2 SMNVEV (reference sequence). There are 15 residues in the CDR3. Trimming left V 7 bases short and J 0 bases short, with 13 bases between.

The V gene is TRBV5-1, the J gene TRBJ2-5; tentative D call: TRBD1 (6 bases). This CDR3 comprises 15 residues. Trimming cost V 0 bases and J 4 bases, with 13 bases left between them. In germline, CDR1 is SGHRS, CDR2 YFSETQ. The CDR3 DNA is TGCGCCAGCAGCTTGGTTACCTCAGGGGCAGAGACCCAGTACTTC. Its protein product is CASSLVTSGAETQYF. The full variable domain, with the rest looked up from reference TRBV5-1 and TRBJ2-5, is KAGVTQTPRYLIKTRGQQVTLSCSPISGHRSVSWYQQTPGQGLQFLFEYFSETQRNKGNFPGRFSGRQFSNSRSEMNVSTLELGDSALYLCASSLVTSGAETQYFGPGTRLLVL.

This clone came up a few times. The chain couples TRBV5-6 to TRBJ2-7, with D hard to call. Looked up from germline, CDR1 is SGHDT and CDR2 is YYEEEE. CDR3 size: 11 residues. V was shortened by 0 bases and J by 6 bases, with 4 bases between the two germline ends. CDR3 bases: TGTGCCAGCAGCTTGGCTGTCGAGCAGTACTTC. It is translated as CASSLAVEQYF. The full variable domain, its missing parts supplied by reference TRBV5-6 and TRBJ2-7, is DAGVTQSPTHLIKTRGQQVTLRCSPKSGHDTVSWYQQALGQGPQFIFQYYEEEERQRGNFPDRFSGHQFPNYSSELNVNALLLGDSALYLCASSLAVEQYFGPGTRLTVT.

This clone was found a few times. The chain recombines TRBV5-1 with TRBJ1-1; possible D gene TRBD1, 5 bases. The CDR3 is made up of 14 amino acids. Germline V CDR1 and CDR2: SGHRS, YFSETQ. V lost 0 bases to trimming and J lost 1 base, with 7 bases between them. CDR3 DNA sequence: TGCGCCAGCAGCTTGGAGACAGAGAACACTGAAGCTTTCTTT. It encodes CASSLETENTEAFF. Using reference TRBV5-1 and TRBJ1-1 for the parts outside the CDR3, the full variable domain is KAGVTQTPRYLIKTRGQQVTLSCSPISGHRSVSWYQQTPGQGLQFLFEYFSETQRNKGNFPGRFSGRQFSNSRSEMNVSTLELGDSALYLCASSLETENTEAFFGQGTRLTVV.

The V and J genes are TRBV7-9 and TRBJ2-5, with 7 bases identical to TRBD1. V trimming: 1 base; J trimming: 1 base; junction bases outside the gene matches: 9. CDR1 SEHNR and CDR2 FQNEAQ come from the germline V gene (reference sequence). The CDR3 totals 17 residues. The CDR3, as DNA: TGTGCCAGCAGCTTAGAATTGACAGGGCGATTCCAAGAGACCCAGTACTTC. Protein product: CASSLELTGRFQETQYF.

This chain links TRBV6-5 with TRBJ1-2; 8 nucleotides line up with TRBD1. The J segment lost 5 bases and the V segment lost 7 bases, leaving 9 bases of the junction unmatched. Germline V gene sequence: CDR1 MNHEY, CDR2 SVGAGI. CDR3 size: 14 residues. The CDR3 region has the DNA TGTGCCAGCACCCCAGACAGGGGCTGGTATGGCTACACCTTC. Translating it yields CASTPDRGWYGYTF.

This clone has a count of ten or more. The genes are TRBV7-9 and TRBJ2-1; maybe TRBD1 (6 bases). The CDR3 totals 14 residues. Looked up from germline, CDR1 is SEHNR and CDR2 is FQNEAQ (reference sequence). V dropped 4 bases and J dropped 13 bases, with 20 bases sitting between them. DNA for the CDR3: TGTGCCAGCAGCTCCCTACAGGGATCTCTCCCCCAGTTCTTC. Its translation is CASSSLQGSLPQFF.

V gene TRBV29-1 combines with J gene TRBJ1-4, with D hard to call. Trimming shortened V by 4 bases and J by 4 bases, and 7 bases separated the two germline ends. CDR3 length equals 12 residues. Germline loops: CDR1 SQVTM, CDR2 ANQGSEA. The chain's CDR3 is CSVAYSNEKLFF. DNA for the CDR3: TGCAGCGTTGCGTACAGTAATGAAAAACTGTTTTTT.

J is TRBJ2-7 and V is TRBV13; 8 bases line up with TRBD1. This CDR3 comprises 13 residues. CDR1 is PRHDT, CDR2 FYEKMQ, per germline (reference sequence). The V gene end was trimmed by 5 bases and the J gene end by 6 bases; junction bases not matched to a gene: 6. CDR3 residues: CASSVGQGLEQYF. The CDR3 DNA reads TGTGCCAGCAGCGTTGGACAGGGTCTCGAGCAGTACTTC.

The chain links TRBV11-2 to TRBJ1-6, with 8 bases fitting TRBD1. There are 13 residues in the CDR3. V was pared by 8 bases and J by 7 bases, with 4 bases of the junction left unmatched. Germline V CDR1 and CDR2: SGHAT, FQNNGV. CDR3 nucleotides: TGTGCCAGCGGACAGGGTCCAAATTCACCCCTCCACTTT. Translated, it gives CASGQGPNSPLHF.

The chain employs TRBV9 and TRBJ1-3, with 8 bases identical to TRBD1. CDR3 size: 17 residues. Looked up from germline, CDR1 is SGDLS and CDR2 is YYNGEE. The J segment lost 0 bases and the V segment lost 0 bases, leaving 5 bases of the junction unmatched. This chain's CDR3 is CASSVASGGFSGNTIYF. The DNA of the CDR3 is TGTGCCAGCAGCGTAGCTTCAGGGGGCTTCTCTGGAAACACCATATATTTT. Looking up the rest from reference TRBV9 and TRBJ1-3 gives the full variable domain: DSGVTQTPKHLITATGQRVTLRCSPRSGDLSVYWYQQSLDQGLQFLIQYYNGEERAKGNILERFSAQQFPDLHSELNLSSLELGDSALYFCASSVASGGFSGNTIYFGEGSWLTVV.